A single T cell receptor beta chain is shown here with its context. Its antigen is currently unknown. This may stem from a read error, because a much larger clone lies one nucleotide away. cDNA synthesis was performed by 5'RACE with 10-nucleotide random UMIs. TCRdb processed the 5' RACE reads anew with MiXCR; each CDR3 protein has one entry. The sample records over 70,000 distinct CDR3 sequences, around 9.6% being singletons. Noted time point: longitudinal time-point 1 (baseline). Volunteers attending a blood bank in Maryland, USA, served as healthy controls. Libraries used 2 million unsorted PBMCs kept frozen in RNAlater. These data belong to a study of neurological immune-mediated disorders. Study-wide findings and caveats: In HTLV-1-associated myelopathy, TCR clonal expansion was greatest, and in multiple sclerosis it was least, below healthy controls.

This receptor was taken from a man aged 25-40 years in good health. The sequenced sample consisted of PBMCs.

CDR3: CANSLIGGTQYF. The CDR3, as DNA: TGTGCCAACAGTTTGATAGGGGGTACGCAGTATTTT. V gene TRBV27 combines with J gene TRBJ2-3; TRBD1 might be the D (6 bases). Germline CDR1 and CDR2: MNHEY and SMNVEV (reference sequence). There are 12 residues in the CDR3.